Shown below are 5 T cell receptor beta chains from a single sample sequenced in a study of shared clonotypes between healthy human individuals. TCRdb keeps only in-frame clones here, not all; method: immunoSEQ multiplex PCR. The sample shows 600,000 to 750,000 clones, 72% of them seen only once. The sample was memory CD4+ T cells sorted from blood. The sample's subset: CD45RA-negative fraction. The receptors stem from a woman younger than 45 in good health.

This rearrangement joins TRBV30 to TRBJ1-6; D is undetermined. V lost 3 bases and J 6 bases, leaving 9 bases between the germline ends. The germline V gene has CDR1 GTSNPN and CDR2 SVGIG (reference sequence). The CDR3 length is 13 residues. As DNA, the CDR3 is TGTGCCTGGAGCGATGATGCTAATTCACCCCTCCACTTT. Its protein is CAWSDDANSPLHF.

The J gene is TRBJ2-2, the V gene TRBV27; 13 bases line up with TRBD2. After removal of 5 bases from V and 0 bases from J, the junction contained 12 bases not matched to a gene. Germline CDR1 and CDR2: MNHEY and SMNVEV (reference sequence). CDR3 length equals 20 residues. The CDR3 DNA follows: TGTGCCAGCAGTCCTTGGACTAGCGGGAGTGACCCCCCGAACACCGGGGAGCTGTTTTTT. It yields the protein CASSPWTSGSDPPNTGELFF.

The chain recombines TRBV5-1 with TRBJ2-2; 9 nucleotides agree with TRBD1. After removal of 4 bases from V and 8 bases from J, the junction contained 12 bases not matched to a gene. The V gene's germline CDR1 is SGHRS and CDR2 YFSETQ. The CDR3 extends over 16 amino acids. CDR3 residues: CASSPTGQGTSGELFF. The CDR3 nucleotides are TGCGCCAGCAGCCCCACAGGACAGGGGACTTCGGGGGAGCTGTTTTTT.

This chain uses TRBV5-1 with TRBJ1-1; D may be TRBD1 (5 bases). With 1 base removed from V and 0 bases from J, the gap between germline ends came to 16 bases. CDR1 is SGHRS, CDR2 YFSETQ, per germline. This CDR3 region has 17 residues. The CDR3 loop is CASSLLPGISLNTEAFF. CDR3 bases: TGCGCCAGCAGCTTGTTGCCAGGGATTAGCCTGAACACTGAAGCTTTCTTT. Full variable domain (outside the CDR3, taken from reference TRBV5-1 and TRBJ1-1): KAGVTQTPRYLIKTRGQQVTLSCSPISGHRSVSWYQQTPGQGLQFLFEYFSETQRNKGNFPGRFSGRQFSNSRSEMNVSTLELGDSALYLCASSLLPGISLNTEAFFGQGTRLTVV.

This rearrangement joins TRBV5-1 to TRBJ2-7; D gene ambiguous. This CDR3 contains 11 residues. V lost 0 bases, J lost 6 bases, and 4 bases lay in between. Germline CDR1 is SGHRS and CDR2 is YFSETQ. The CDR3 region is CASSLVGEQYF. The CDR3 DNA is TGCGCCAGCAGCTTGGTGGGCGAGCAGTACTTC.